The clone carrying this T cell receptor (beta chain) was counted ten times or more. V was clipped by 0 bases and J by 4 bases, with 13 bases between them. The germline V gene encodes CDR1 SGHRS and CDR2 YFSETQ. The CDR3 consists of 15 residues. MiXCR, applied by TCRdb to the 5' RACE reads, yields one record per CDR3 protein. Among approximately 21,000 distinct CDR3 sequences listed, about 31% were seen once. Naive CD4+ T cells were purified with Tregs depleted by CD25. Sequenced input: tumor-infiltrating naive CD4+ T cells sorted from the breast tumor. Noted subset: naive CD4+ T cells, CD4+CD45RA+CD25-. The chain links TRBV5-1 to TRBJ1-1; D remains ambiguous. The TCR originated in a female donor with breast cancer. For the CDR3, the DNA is TGCGCCAGCAGCTTGGCGGTTGGGTCGGGCACTGAAGCTTTCTTT. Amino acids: CASSLAVGSGTEAFF.